A single sample is the source of the 32 T cell receptor beta chains below, sequenced in a study of T cells in Graves' hyperthyroidism and ophthalmopathy (dated by TCRdb to the late 2010s). Receptor libraries were prepared by multiplex PCR. Sequenced using an Illumina HiSeq 2000. Amplification of TCR beta CDR3 regions was carried out from RNA transcripts. The TCR CDR3 was subjected to a first round of RT-PCR using the HTBI primer set and the Qiagen OneStep RT-PCR kit. TCRdb ran its own pipeline on the public reads, namely fastp trimming at Q25 and MiXCR clone calling, and kept in-frame beta chains. A single entry per CDR3 protein holds the most common genes and DNA from its merged rows. This sample comprises around 540,000 distinct CDR3 sequences, 46% of them detected only once. The leading ten clones occupy 6.5% to 9% of the sample. The material sequenced was peripheral blood or thyroid tissue (not recorded which). The receptors here all came from a young woman with Graves' hyperthyroidism. Donor details come from another sample of the same person, matched by shared clones.

This clonotype has ten or more counts. This chain connects TRBV6-4 to TRBJ1-5; D may be TRBD1 (5 bases). V lost 3 bases and J lost 15, with 18 bases in between. This CDR3 has 13 amino acids. CDR1 and CDR2 (germline): MRHNA, SNTAGT. The CDR3 reads CASSEWQGSSPHF. The DNA for the CDR3 is TGTGCCAGCAGTGAATGGCAGGGATCGTCCCCGCATTTT.

In this sample, this clonotype turned up a few times. This rearrangement joins TRBV5-6 to TRBJ1-1; D not certain. V was shortened by 4 bases and J by 11 bases, with 15 bases between the two germline ends. This CDR3 has 12 residues. Germline-derived CDR1 and CDR2 are SGHDT and YYEEEE. CDR3 nucleotide sequence: TGTGCCAGCAGCACTCGGAGGTTTTCGGCTTTCTTT. Translated: CASSTRRFSAFF.

The chain joins TRBV25-1 to TRBJ2-2; D gene unclear. Looked up from germline, CDR1 is MGHDK and CDR2 is SYGVNS. V lost 6 bases to trimming and J lost 4 bases, with 21 bases between them. The CDR3 is 17 residues long. The CDR3 DNA sequence: TGTGCCAGCAGCTTATTTGGAATGCACGCGCTCACCGGGGAGCTGTTTTTT. Its translation: CASSLFGMHALTGELFF.

This clonotype was seen ten or more times. The V gene is TRBV29-1, the J gene TRBJ1-1; 7 bases map to TRBD1. Germline V gene sequence: CDR1 SQVTM, CDR2 ANQGSEA. V lost 7 bases and J lost 3; bases outside the gene matches: 8. This CDR3 comprises 13 residues. CDR3 loop: CSAEGQVDTEAFF. The CDR3 bases are TGCAGCGCAGAAGGACAGGTGGACACTGAAGCTTTCTTT.

The rearrangement links TRBV7-1 to TRBJ2-7; TRBD1 aligns across 12 bases. TRBV7-1 counts as an open reading frame of uncertain function. Losses at the gene ends were 5 bases for V and 5 bases for J; bases not matched to a gene: 7. The CDR3 has 15 amino acids. CDR3 sequence: CASSLPGQGAHEQYF. In nucleotides, the CDR3 is TGTGCCAGCAGCCTCCCGGGACAGGGGGCTCACGAGCAGTACTTC.

This clonotype was seen only a few times. V usage is TRBV19 and J usage is TRBJ1-1, with 9 bases identical to TRBD1. CDR1 is LNHDA and CDR2 is SQIVND in the germline V gene (reference sequence). This CDR3 spans 13 amino acids. Trimming cost V 7 bases and J 6 bases; bases outside gene matches: 6. The CDR3 sequence is CASTGTGIPEAFF. For the CDR3, the DNA is TGTGCCAGTACCGGGACAGGGATCCCTGAAGCTTTCTTT.

The V and J genes are TRBV25-1 and TRBJ1-6; no reliable D call. CDR1 MGHDK and CDR2 SYGVNS come from the germline V gene. The CDR3 runs 16 residues. V was trimmed by 6 bases and J by 7 bases, leaving 19 bases between them. CDR3 loop: CASSHLPQDSNSPLHF. CDR3 sequence (DNA): TGTGCCAGCAGCCATCTACCCCAGGACTCAAATTCACCCCTCCACTTT.

The table lists this clonotype with many counts. The chain links TRBV29-1 to TRBJ1-1; D remains ambiguous. Trimming took off 7 bases at V and 5 bases at J, with 14 bases between the two ends. The CDR3 loop spans 12 amino acids. Germline CDR1 reads SQVTM; CDR2 reads ANQGSEA. DNA of the CDR3: TGCAGCGCCCGAACTAGTATGACTGAAGCTTTCTTT. This encodes CSARTSMTEAFF.

This clonotype appeared a single time. Since the CDR3 does not end with the conserved phenylalanine or tryptophan, this likely comes from a read error. The chain has TRBV15 and TRBJ1-6; maybe TRBD1 (5 bases). V lost 0 bases and J 8 bases, leaving 8 bases between the germline ends. Germline V lookup: CDR1 LNHNV, CDR2 YYDKDF (reference sequence). This CDR3 region has 14 residues. CDR3 sequence (DNA): TGTGCCACCAGCAGAGAAGTAGGGGATTCACCCCTCCACTTA. Residues: CATSREVGDSPLHL.

The chain joins TRBV10-3 to TRBJ1-4; possible D gene TRBD1, 5 bases. The CDR3 consists of 15 residues. V shed 3 bases and J shed 7 bases, with 15 bases lying between them. Germline CDR1 and CDR2: ENHRY and SYGVKD. The chain's CDR3 is CAISDDRDSGEKLFF. DNA of the CDR3: TGTGCCATCAGTGACGACCGGGACTCAGGTGAAAAACTGTTTTTT.

This clonotype was seen a handful of times. This rearrangement joins TRBV5-6 to TRBJ1-5; D unresolved. Trimming took off 0 bases at V and 7 bases at J, with 8 bases between the two ends. The CDR3 is made up of 13 amino acids. CDR1 and CDR2 from the germline V gene are SGHDT and YYEEEE. CDR3 in amino acids: CASSLGWSQPQHF. CDR3 DNA sequence: TGTGCCAGCAGCTTGGGATGGTCGCAGCCCCAGCATTTT.

This clonotype was seen at least ten times. The CDR3 coding sequence is TGCAGCGTTGAAGTAGGGACCAAACTGTTTTTT. Its protein is CSVEVGTKLFF. V gene TRBV29-1 combines with J gene TRBJ1-4; weak D call: TRBD1 (5 bases). The CDR3 length is 11 residues. Germline lookup yields CDR1 SQVTM and CDR2 ANQGSEA. V lost 1 base, J lost 11 bases, and 8 bases lay in between.

Regarding this clonotype: A clone one base away is much larger, so this may be a read error. The chain uses TRBV7-8 and TRBJ1-2, with D perhaps matching TRBD1 (6 bases). There are 15 residues in the CDR3. Germline values: CDR1 SGHVS, CDR2 FQNEAQ. DNA of the CDR3: TGTGCCATCAGCGTGTACCGGGACAATAACTATGGCTACACCTTC. This encodes CAISVYRDNNYGYTF.

This clonotype was found many times. The CDR3 protein is CSVLRDRGETQYF. CDR3 sequence (DNA): TGCAGCGTTCTAAGGGACAGGGGGGAGACCCAGTACTTC. The chain couples TRBV29-1 to TRBJ2-5; the match to TRBD1 covers 11 bases. This CDR3 spans 13 amino acids. Germline CDR1 and CDR2: SQVTM and ANQGSEA. Trimming at V came to 5 bases and at J to 5 bases, leaving 4 bases not matched to a gene.

The chain couples TRBV7-6 to TRBJ2-7; D may be TRBD2 (5 bases). The CDR3 runs to 13 residues. The germline V gene encodes CDR1 SGHVS and CDR2 FNYEAQ. Trimming took 6 bases from V and 6 from J, leaving 15 bases between them. The CDR3 DNA reads TGTGCCAGCAGTTACCCCCTAGCAGGCGAGCAGTACTTC. This gives the protein CASSYPLAGEQYF.

Only a few counts were recorded for this clonotype. The chain employs TRBV6-5 and TRBJ1-1; TRBD1 matches at 7 bases. The CDR3 consists of 13 residues. Germline CDR1 and CDR2: MNHEY and SVGAGI. V lost 6 bases to trimming and J lost 3 bases; unmatched junction nucleotides: 4. CDR3 sequence (DNA): TGTGCCAGCAGCCTGACAGGGCACACTGAAGCTTTCTTT. It translates to CASSLTGHTEAFF.

This chain links TRBV10-3 with TRBJ2-7, with 7 positions matching TRBD1. This CDR3 comprises 14 residues. Germline lookup yields CDR1 ENHRY and CDR2 SYGVKD. Trimming at V came to 4 bases and at J to 2 bases, leaving 5 bases not matched to a gene. The CDR3 here is CAISGTGDAYEQYF. CDR3 nucleotide sequence: TGTGCCATCAGTGGTACAGGGGATGCCTACGAGCAGTACTTC.

This clonotype was seen only a few times. V gene TRBV20-1 combines with J gene TRBJ2-7; a possible D gene is TRBD1 (5 bases). CDR3 size: 13 residues. The ends were cut back, 6 bases at V and 2 bases at J, with 14 bases in the middle. CDR1 is DFQATT, CDR2 SNEGSKA, per germline (reference sequence). The CDR3 region has the DNA TGCAGTGCAACGCCCGCAGGGACCTACGAGCAGTACTTC. It codes for CSATPAGTYEQYF.

This clonotype was observed at least ten times. This rearrangement joins TRBV20-1 to TRBJ1-1; no definite D call. CDR1 is DFQATT and CDR2 is SNEGSKA in the germline V gene (reference sequence). V was cut by 0 bases and J by 6 bases, with 8 bases left in between. CDR3 length: 12 residues. CDR3 loop: CSARDQSAEAFF. In nucleotides, the CDR3 is TGCAGTGCTAGAGATCAAAGCGCTGAAGCTTTCTTT.

On this clonotype: A clone one base away is much larger, so this may be a read error. This rearrangement joins TRBV10-3 to TRBJ1-5; possibly TRBD1 for D (6 bases). CDR1 is ENHRY and CDR2 is SYGVKD in the germline V gene. Trimming stripped 11 bases from V and 0 bases from J, with 11 bases between. This CDR3 has 13 amino acids. The CDR3 DNA reads as TGTGCCTCCCGGGACAATAGCAATCAGCCCCAGCATTTT. Protein sequence: CASRDNSNQPQHF.

Many counts were recorded for this clonotype. The rearrangement links TRBV10-3 to TRBJ2-7; D is unclear. The germline CDR1 and CDR2 sequences are ENHRY and SYGVKD. This CDR3 contains 14 residues. The ends were cut back, 2 bases at V and 3 bases at J, with 11 bases in the middle. For the CDR3, the DNA is TGTGCCATCAGTGAGGAGCTCTTTGGCTACGAGCAGTACTTC. Amino acids: CAISEELFGYEQYF.

A remark on this clonotype: Germline is not matched at one junction end, which may reflect a read error. The chain combines TRBV11-2 with TRBJ1-6; D gene unclear. The CDR3 extends over 13 amino acids. Germline lookup yields CDR1 SGHAT and CDR2 FQNNGV. CDR3 nucleotides: TGCGCCAGCACCTATGAGGGTAATTCACCCCTCCACTTT. Protein sequence: CASTYEGNSPLHF.

This clonotype appeared a few times. The J gene is TRBJ2-7, the V gene TRBV19; 8 bases map to TRBD2. Trimming removed 6 bases from V and 5 bases from J; junction bases left unmatched: 15. There are 16 residues in the CDR3. The germline V gene encodes CDR1 LNHDA and CDR2 SQIVND (reference sequence). CDR3 nucleotides: TGTGCCAGTAGCGCTAAAAGGGGGACTAGGACCGACGAGCAGTACTTC. This codes for CASSAKRGTRTDEQYF.

This clonotype was detected many times. The rearrangement uses TRBV15 and TRBJ1-1, with D tentatively TRBD1 (5 bases). V was shortened by 1 base and J by 6 bases, with 12 bases between the two germline ends. The CDR3 is 14 residues long. Germline CDR1 is LNHNV and CDR2 is YYDKDF (reference sequence). CDR3 region: CATSRVAGGAEAFF. The CDR3, as DNA: TGTGCCACCAGCAGAGTTGCGGGAGGGGCTGAAGCTTTCTTT.

This clonotype was seen a handful of times. V usage is TRBV7-9 and J usage is TRBJ1-3; D remains unclear. The CDR3 runs 17 residues. The germline V gene encodes CDR1 SEHNR and CDR2 FQNEAQ (reference sequence). V shed 3 bases and J shed 1 base, with 16 bases lying between them. CDR3 sequence reads: CASSFTWSEASGNTIYF. For the CDR3, the DNA is TGTGCCAGCAGCTTTACTTGGTCAGAAGCTTCTGGAAACACCATATATTTT.

With regard to this clonotype: This may stem from a read error, because a much larger clone lies one nucleotide away. V is TRBV7-2 and J is TRBJ2-5, with 9 nucleotides matching TRBD2. The CDR3 contains 14 residues. Germline CDR1 SGHTA, CDR2 FQGNSA. V gave up 6 bases and J gave up 2 bases; unmatched junction bases: 4. CDR3 in amino acids: CASRLAGPQETQYF. DNA of the CDR3: TGTGCCAGCAGGCTAGCGGGGCCTCAAGAGACCCAGTACTTC.

The rearrangement uses TRBV9 and TRBJ2-7; D may be TRBD1 (5 bases). The germline CDR1 and CDR2 sequences are SGDLS and YYNGEE. The CDR3 has 15 residues. The V and J ends lost 0 bases and 0 bases respectively, with 10 bases between them. The CDR3 nucleotides are TGTGCCAGCAGCGTAGGTGGGGCGATCTCCTACGAGCAGTACTTC. Translated: CASSVGGAISYEQYF.

This clonotype is a singleton in its sample. V is TRBV10-3 and J is TRBJ1-5; D is unclear. CDR3 length: 14 amino acids. Trimming removed 6 bases from V and 1 base from J, with 10 bases in between. Germline-derived CDR1 and CDR2 are ENHRY and SYGVKD. In DNA form, the CDR3 reads TGTGCCATCAGCGCGCCGGGGAGCAATCAGCCCCAGCATTTT. Its translation is CAISAPGSNQPQHF.

This clonotype was found many times. The DNA for the CDR3 is TGTGCCAGCAGCCTGAATCGGTACGAGCAGTACTTC. It translates to CASSLNRYEQYF. This chain links TRBV7-9 with TRBJ2-7; D is unclear. Per the germline V gene, CDR1 is SEHNR and CDR2 is FQNEAQ (reference sequence). The CDR3 consists of 12 residues. V lost 5 bases, J lost 4 bases, and 9 bases lay in between.

This clonotype was detected ten times or more. The chain is built from TRBV6-6 and TRBJ1-1, with TRBD1 as a possible D gene (5 bases). The CDR3 is made up of 14 amino acids. Trimming cost V 2 bases and J 0 bases, with 7 bases left between them. Germline values: CDR1 MNHNY, CDR2 SVGAGI (reference sequence). The CDR3 region has the DNA TGTGCCAGCAGTTACGACAGCATGAACACTGAAGCTTTCTTT. The encoded protein is CASSYDSMNTEAFF.

This clonotype was seen only a few times. The chain uses TRBV2 and TRBJ2-2, with unresolved D. CDR1 and CDR2 (germline): SNHLY, FYNNEI. The V and J ends lost 6 bases and 1 base respectively, with 9 bases between them. The CDR3 totals 14 residues. CDR3 amino acids: CASRRPGNTGELFF. The CDR3 bases are TGTGCCAGCAGACGCCCAGGGAACACCGGGGAGCTGTTTTTT.

Only a few counts were recorded for this clonotype. This chain uses TRBV5-1 with TRBJ1-1, with a tentative D call TRBD1 (5 bases). The CDR3 spans 14 residues. CDR1 and CDR2 from the germline V gene are SGHRS and YFSETQ. Trimming stripped 4 bases from V and 1 base from J, with 11 bases between. The DNA of the CDR3 is TGCGCCAGCAGCGAGGGACTGGCGAACACTGAAGCTTTCTTT. Translating it yields CASSEGLANTEAFF.